The rows below give T cell receptor beta chains drawn from one sample of a study of metastatic and nonmetastatic thyroid tumors. TCRdb re-called the PCR reads with MiXCR. This table has 11,000 to 15,000 clones, more than 25% appearing once. The specimen sequenced was tumor tissue. The receptors shown here come from a female donor with papillary thyroid cancer or a benign thyroid nodule (not recorded which). Some clones in this sample may be carry-over from other donors' samples. Each CDR3 is given with its conserved first and last residue. The D gene is left open where the match is weak. Size values are once, few and many counts, or a class for expanded clones, and some rows have none.

V gene	J gene	D gene	clone size	CDR3 protein	CDR3 DNA
TRBV7-3	TRBJ2-1	TRBD1	.	CASSSRQGASGNEQFF	TGTGCCAGCAGCTCGAGACAGGGGGCCAGCGGCAATGAGCAGTTCTTC
TRBV12-3/TRBV12-4	TRBJ1-4	.	.	CASSLHEKLFF	TGTGCCAGCAGCCTTCACGAAAAACTGTTTTTT
TRBV4-1	TRBJ1-5	.	few	CASSPYLAGTGNQPQHF	TGCGCCAGCAGCCCCTACCTGGCTGGGACGGGCAATCAGCCCCAGCATTTT
TRBV12-3/TRBV12-4	TRBJ1-6	TRBD1	.	CASSPTGKLTPLHF	TGTGCCAGCAGCCCGACAGGGAAATTGACACCCCTCCACTTT
TRBV20-1	TRBJ2-3	TRBD2	many	CSARDGGSWDTQYF	TGCAGTGCTAGAGATGGCGGGAGTTGGGATACGCAGTATTTT
TRBV27	TRBJ2-3	.	many	CASSLGRHLADTQYF	TGTGCCAGCAGTTTAGGCCGACATCTGGCAGATACGCAGTATTTT
TRBV2	TRBJ2-1	.	.	CASIGTSYNEQFF	TGTGCCAGCATAGGTACCTCCTACAATGAGCAGTTCTTC
TRBV30	TRBJ1-6	.	few	CAWSVGRDESPLHF	TGTGCCTGGAGTGTGGGCAGGGACGAATCACCCCTCCACTTT
TRBV14	TRBJ2-7	.	many	CASSQLDEQYF	TGTGCCAGCAGCCAGCTGGACGAGCAGTACTTC
TRBV12-3/TRBV12-4	TRBJ2-1	TRBD2	many	CASSRTSGSSYNEQFF	TGTGCCAGCAGTAGGACTAGCGGGAGCTCCTACAATGAGCAGTTCTTC
TRBV6-6	TRBJ2-7	.	few	CASSYNYEQYF	TGTGCCAGCAGTTACAACTACGAGCAGTACTTC
TRBV30	TRBJ2-2	TRBD1	many	CAWSLRDRETGELFF	TGTGCCTGGAGTCTCCGGGACAGGGAAACCGGGGAGCTGTTTTTT
TRBV11-2	TRBJ2-2	TRBD2	many	CASSLGLPNTGELFF	TGTGCCAGCAGCTTGGGACTACCTAACACCGGGGAGCTGTTTTTT
TRBV28	TRBJ1-4	TRBD1	many	CASSVTGGGDEKLFF	TGTGCCAGCAGTGTGACAGGGGGAGGGGATGAAAAACTGTTTTTT
TRBV6-1	TRBJ2-3	TRBD2	many	CASIIPGRDTQYF	TGTGCCAGCATAATCCCCGGGAGGGATACGCAGTATTTT
TRBV11-1	TRBJ2-1	TRBD2	few	CASSLLPGLAGGDNEQFF	TGTGCCAGCAGCTTACTTCCGGGACTAGCGGGAGGAGACAATGAGCAGTTCTTC